The T cell receptor beta chain described here comes from a study of shared clonotypes between healthy human individuals. Notes on the study in general: A generally larger estimated richness was seen in naive subsets than in memory subsets. Sharing across a few donors was seen in around 5% of naive CD4 clonotypes.

CDR3 length equals 17 residues. Trimming left V 3 bases short and J 0 bases short, with 15 bases between. Germline V gene data show CDR1 as SGHRS and CDR2 as YFSETQ. Deep was the level at which the assay was run. Clones were sequenced by immunoSEQ multiplex PCR, and TCRdb holds only the in-frame ones, with some missing. The sample lists some 1.4 million clones; around 97% were seen once. Worth noting for this clone: Its specificity is unknown.

Sample: naive CD4+ T cells sorted from blood. Subset here: CD45RA+ positively selected. This TCR came from a man aged 25 to 40 in good health. The chain carries TRBV5-1 and TRBJ2-2; D may correspond to TRBD1 or TRBD2 (5 bases each). The CDR3 nucleotides are TGCGCCAGCAGCTGGGTAAGGGACGGCGCGAACACCGGGGAGCTGTTTTTT. Amino acids: CASSWVRDGANTGELFF.